These 19 T cell receptor beta chains came from one sample sequenced in a study of a mutant IDH1 vaccine in newly diagnosed glioma. Antigens for these TCRs are unknown. As to time point: week 11, during vaccination. The study gave 300 ug of mutant IDH1 20-mer peptide per vaccine dose, with topical imiquimod. Sequenced by immunoSEQ multiplex PCR; TCRdb stores in-frame clones only, minus some. The sample contains 35,000 or so clones, 75% to 85% of which appear only once. The material was peripheral blood mononuclear cells (PBMCs), obtained from a glioma patient whose treatment included an IDH1 peptide vaccine. The receptors here all came from a woman in her twenties or thirties with glioma. Some clones in this sample may be carry-over from other donors' samples.

The chain recombines TRBV19 with TRBJ2-1, with D maybe TRBD2 (6 bases). This CDR3 has 12 amino acids. Germline assignment: CDR1 LNHDA and CDR2 SQIVND (reference sequence). The V and J ends lost 5 bases and 13 bases respectively, with 15 bases between them. The chain's CDR3 is CASSLRGGGQFF. CDR3 DNA sequence: TGTGCCAGTAGTCTCCGGGGAGGCGGACAGTTCTTC.

This sequence joins TRBV29-1 and TRBJ2-5; D ambiguous. Looked up from germline, CDR1 is SQVTM and CDR2 is ANQGSEA. Between the trimmed V and J ends, which lost 7 bases and 5 bases, there was a span of 14 bases. The CDR3 runs 12 residues. The CDR3 DNA reads TGCAGCGGGTCTCCCGACGGGGAGACCCAGTACTTC. Amino acid sequence: CSGSPDGETQYF.

This chain uses TRBV6-5 with TRBJ2-3; D is perhaps TRBD1 or TRBD2 (5 bases each). This CDR3 has 16 amino acids. The V end lost 0 bases, the J end lost 0 bases, and 10 bases lay between the germline ends. Germline CDR1 and CDR2: MNHEY and SVGAGI. CDR3 protein: CASSYSGPPSTDTQYF. CDR3 DNA: TGTGCCAGCAGTTACTCGGGACCACCTAGCACAGATACGCAGTATTTT.

The chain recombines TRBV6-5 with TRBJ2-7, with D perhaps being TRBD1 or TRBD2 (6 bases each). Germline-derived CDR1 and CDR2 are MNHEY and SVGAGI. The CDR3 length is 11 residues. Trimming removed 6 bases from V and 6 bases from J, with 9 bases in between. CDR3 in DNA: TGTGCCAGCAGGAAGGGGGGCGAGCAGTACTTC. It encodes CASRKGGEQYF.

The chain employs TRBV7-9 and TRBJ1-5; 8 bases align to TRBD1. Germline CDR1 SEHNR, CDR2 FQNEAQ (reference sequence). After removal of 0 bases from V and 3 bases from J, the junction contained 4 bases not matched to a gene. The CDR3 consists of 16 residues. The CDR3 reads CASSLAAGGLNQPQHF. The CDR3 region has the DNA TGTGCCAGCAGCTTAGCCGCAGGGGGCCTCAATCAGCCCCAGCATTTT.

The V call is TRBV14, the J call TRBJ2-7; D remains ambiguous. V gave up 5 bases and J gave up 2 bases, with 16 bases separating them. The germline V gene has CDR1 SGHDN and CDR2 FVKESK. The length of the CDR3 is 15 residues. The CDR3 spells CASSLVRVGTYEQYF. The CDR3 nucleotides are TGTGCCAGCAGCTTGGTGAGAGTGGGCACCTACGAGCAGTACTTC.

The chain combines TRBV7-8 with TRBJ2-1, with TRBD2 matching 7 bases. The length of the CDR3 is 14 residues. In germline, CDR1 is SGHVS, CDR2 FQNEAQ. V shed 3 bases, J shed 8 bases, and the junction held 7 bases outside the gene matches. For the CDR3, the DNA is TGTGCCAGCAGCTTGGCGGGAGCCCCGCATGAGCAGTTCTTC. Its protein product is CASSLAGAPHEQFF.

The V call is TRBV11-3, the J call TRBJ1-2; possible D gene TRBD1, 5 bases. V was shortened by 5 bases and J by 0 bases, with 16 bases between the two germline ends. This CDR3 spans 16 amino acids. Per the germline V gene, CDR1 is SGHNT and CDR2 is YENEEA. The CDR3 reads CASSPGLLLTNYGYTF. The CDR3 DNA follows: TGTGCCAGCAGCCCGGGACTCCTCCTAACTAACTATGGCTACACCTTC. Variable domain in full (rest from reference TRBV11-3 and TRBJ1-2): EAGVVQSPRYKIIEKKQPVAFWCNPISGHNTLYWYLQNLGQGPELLIRYENEEAVDDSQLPKDRFSAERLKGVDSTLKIQPAELGDSAVYLCASSPGLLLTNYGYTFGSGTRLTVV.

The J gene is TRBJ1-3, the V gene TRBV7-9; maybe TRBD1 (6 bases). The germline V gene has CDR1 SEHNR and CDR2 FQNEAQ (reference sequence). The CDR3 has 12 residues. Trimming shortened V by 7 bases and J by 9 bases, and 13 bases separated the two germline ends. The CDR3 reads CASNGGGRTIYF. DNA of the CDR3: TGTGCCAGCAACGGGGGCGGGCGCACCATATATTTT.

This chain connects TRBV4-1 to TRBJ1-5; 7 nucleotides line up with TRBD1. Germline trimming cut 6 bases from V and 3 bases from J; bases unmatched to any gene: 8. The germline V gene has CDR1 MGHRA and CDR2 YSYEKL. The CDR3 totals 15 residues. The CDR3 bases are TGCGCCAGCAGGCCAGGGGGGGGCTCCAATCAGCCCCAGCATTTT. Translating gives CASRPGGGSNQPQHF.

This chain uses TRBV6-6 with TRBJ2-3, with 10 bases that match TRBD2. The CDR3 sequence is 14 residues long. Germline values: CDR1 MNHNY, CDR2 SVGAGI (reference sequence). V lost 6 bases and J lost 1; bases outside the gene matches: 1. This CDR3 is CASSGLAGTDTQYF. The DNA of the CDR3 is TGTGCCAGCAGCGGACTAGCGGGCACAGATACGCAGTATTTT.

The chain has TRBV12-1 and TRBJ2-7; the table's D call, TRBD2, has no DNA check behind it. TRBV12-1 is annotated as a pseudogene. The CDR3 consists of 18 residues. CDR3 residues: CASSQGLAGDLYSYEQYF. CDR3 nucleotide sequence: TGTGCCAGCAGCCAGGGACTAGCGGGAGACCTCTACTCCTACGAGCAGTACTTC.

The chain has TRBV7-2 and TRBJ2-1; D gene ambiguous. The CDR3 sequence is 12 residues long. CDR1 and CDR2 from the germline V gene are SGHTA and FQGNSA. V was shortened by 5 bases and J by 4 bases, with 6 bases between the two germline ends. DNA for the CDR3: TGTGCCAGCAGCCCCATATACAATGAGCAGTTCTTC. This translates into CASSPIYNEQFF.

The rearrangement uses TRBV5-6 and TRBJ2-7, with D unresolved. The CDR3 extends over 11 amino acids. Germline V CDR1 and CDR2: SGHDT, YYEEEE. V lost 3 bases, J lost 4 bases, and 5 bases lay in between. This chain's CDR3 is CASSSEYEQYF. CDR3 in DNA: TGTGCCAGCAGCTCTGAATACGAGCAGTACTTC.

The J gene is TRBJ2-1, the V gene TRBV6-4; 9 bases map to TRBD1. Unmatched junction bases numbered 3, after V lost 3 bases and J lost 3 bases. From germline, CDR1 is MRHNA and CDR2 SNTAGT. This CDR3 has 15 residues. The CDR3 coding sequence is TGTGCCAGCAGTGAATGGGGACAGGGCTACAATGAGCAGTTCTTC. This gives the protein CASSEWGQGYNEQFF.

The V and J genes are TRBV28 and TRBJ1-5; D remains ambiguous. This CDR3 spans 14 amino acids. V was clipped by 5 bases and J by 7 bases, with 15 bases between them. The V gene's germline CDR1 is MDHEN and CDR2 SYDVKM. This CDR3 reads CASSPPGSGQPQHF. The CDR3 DNA sequence: TGTGCCAGCAGTCCGCCGGGCTCCGGACAGCCCCAGCATTTT.

This chain joins TRBV30 and TRBJ2-1; tentatively, D is TRBD2 (6 bases). From germline, CDR1 is GTSNPN and CDR2 SVGIG (reference sequence). The CDR3 covers 15 residues. Trimming took 3 bases from V and 6 from J, leaving 18 bases between them. CDR3 in DNA: TGTGCCTGGAGCCCCTCCGGGAGTGGGGGCAATGAGCAGTTCTTC. Translating it yields CAWSPSGSGGNEQFF.

A few counts support this clone. The V call is TRBV30, the J call TRBJ1-2; weak D call: TRBD1 (6 bases). V gave up 0 bases and J gave up 8 bases, with 13 bases separating them. Germline V gene data show CDR1 as GTSNPN and CDR2 as SVGIG (reference sequence). The CDR3 covers 13 residues. The CDR3 spells CAWSVVGAQGYTF. The CDR3 region has the DNA TGTGCCTGGAGTGTAGTGGGGGCACAAGGCTACACCTTC.

The CDR3 bases are TGCGCCAGCAGCCAAGATCTTTTGGGGGGGGGTAGCAATCAGCCCCAGCATTTT. This translates into CASSQDLLGGGSNQPQHF. This sequence joins TRBV4-1 and TRBJ1-5; weak D call: TRBD1 (5 bases). Germline V lookup: CDR1 MGHRA, CDR2 YSYEKL. The CDR3 consists of 18 residues. V lost 0 bases and J 0 bases, leaving 15 bases between the germline ends.